The rows below give T cell receptor beta chains drawn from one sample of a study of blood T cell repertoires in COVID-19. Clones were read by immunoSEQ multiplex PCR, and TCRdb kept only the in-frame ones, dropping some. This table holds just over 300,000 clones, 65% to 90% found once. The sequenced sample was PBMCs or T cells enriched from blood (not recorded which). These receptors originate from a young man who had recovered from COVID-19. CDR3s leave out the opening cysteine and the closing phenylalanine or tryptophan.

>TRBV5-1|TRBJ2-7
ASSSSSGTVSYEQY
>TRBV28|TRBJ1-3
ASSRGTGPSGNTIY
>TRBV5-4|TRBJ2-2
ASSFQAGYTGELF
>TRBV12-3/TRBV12-4|TRBJ1-6
ASSFGASPLH
>TRBV5-1|TRBJ2-6
ASSFNSGANVLT
>TRBV6-2/TRBV6-3|TRBJ1-3
ASSYGGARGNTIY
>TRBV6-5|TRBJ1-2
ASSYSGQGDPYGYT
>TRBV5-6|TRBJ2-5
ASSPAQGFGDWETQY
>TRBV6-5|TRBJ1-5
ASRLGQGGQPQH
>TRBV11-3|TRBJ1-1
ASSRDTEAF
>TRBV7-8|TRBJ2-5
ASSAGTGKRETQY
>TRBV7-7|TRBJ2-1
ASSLGPRTVYNEQF
>TRBV7-6|TRBJ2-4
ASSLEGVSIQY
>TRBV2|TRBJ2-4
ASRSKGVRY
>TRBV6-6|TRBJ1-5
ASSYYRDSSYQPQH
>TRBV5-1|TRBJ2-5
ASSLGRPPRGETQY
>TRBV5-1|TRBJ1-1
ASSLLQANTEAF
>TRBV5-4|TRBJ2-7
ASSFAPDGEQY
>TRBV10-1|TRBJ1-4
ASSEGTANEKLF
>TRBV5-1|TRBJ2-1
ASSSVTGAIEQF
>TRBV6-1|TRBJ1-1
ASSEVGALNTEAF
>TRBV29-1|TRBJ1-2
SALVGYGYT
>TRBV7-2|TRBJ2-3
ASSFPTSGGTTDTQY
>TRBV4-1|TRBJ2-5
ASSQDPRTGRYQETQY
>TRBV6-5|TRBJ2-6
ASRATAAGANVLT
>TRBV10-2|TRBJ2-7
ASSDSGPYEQY
>TRBV12-5|TRBJ1-2
ASGWGDYGYT
>TRBV11-2|TRBJ1-2
ASSIPGDYGYT
>TRBV24-1|TRBJ2-5
ATRAGGVETQY
>TRBV7-2|TRBJ2-7
ASIKDRVGEQY
>TRBV21-1|TRBJ2-7
ASTSKSGSYEQY
>TRBV7-9|TRBJ1-1
ASSVGSDGAEAF
>TRBV28|TRBJ2-7
ASSLGLAGIPLGEQY
>TRBV11-3|TRBJ2-7
ASSSEGSRD
>TRBV4-1|TRBJ2-7
ASSHANYEQY
>TRBV24-1|TRBJ2-3
ATSDRFLRGGDTQY